The 15 T cell receptor beta chains below all came from one sample that was sequenced in a study of shared clonotypes between healthy human individuals. The method was immunoSEQ multiplex PCR; TCRdb's version includes in-frame clones alone and lacks a portion of them. The profile shows roughly 2 million clones, roughly 94% of them singletons. Input material: naive CD4+ T cells sorted from blood. Specified subset: CD45RA+ positively selected. The receptors shown here come from a man in his late teens or twenties in good health.

J is TRBJ1-6 and V is TRBV28, with a possible D match to TRBD1 (5 bases). This CDR3 region has 15 residues. Germline CDR1 reads MDHEN; CDR2 reads SYDVKM. Trimming left V 6 bases short and J 6 bases short, with 15 bases between. The CDR3, as DNA: TGTGCCAGCAGGGGAGCCGGGACTAGTAATTCACCCCTCCACTTT. Its translation: CASRGAGTSNSPLHF.

The CDR3 region is CAITRQGGYGYTF. The DNA of the CDR3 is TGTGCCATCACCCGACAGGGCGGGTATGGCTACACCTTC. The chain couples TRBV10-3 to TRBJ1-2; 7 bases map to TRBD1. The CDR3 totals 13 residues. V was clipped by 7 bases and J by 5 bases; unmatched bases: 7. Germline V gene data show CDR1 as ENHRY and CDR2 as SYGVKD.

The chain joins TRBV30 to TRBJ2-2; D remains unclear. The CDR3 spans 15 residues. CDR1 GTSNPN and CDR2 SVGIG come from the germline V gene (reference sequence). V lost 2 bases to trimming and J lost 5 bases, with 15 bases between them. CDR3 region: CAWSSGVLLTGELFF. The CDR3 DNA reads TGTGCCTGGAGTTCCGGCGTCCTCCTAACCGGGGAGCTGTTTTTT.

This clone was counted a single time. The genes are TRBV6-4 and TRBJ2-1; a weak D match, TRBD2 (5 bases). There are 15 residues in the CDR3. Germline CDR1 is MRHNA and CDR2 is SNTAGT. The V and J ends lost 3 bases and 0 bases respectively, with 9 bases between them. The CDR3 loop reads CASSEERSSYNEQFF. Here the CDR3 DNA reads TGTGCCAGCAGTGAAGAGCGGAGCTCCTACAATGAGCAGTTCTTC.

The chain recombines TRBV7-8 with TRBJ2-3; D ambiguous. Germline assignment: CDR1 SGHVS and CDR2 FQNEAQ. Trimming removed 3 bases at V and 4 bases at J, with 11 bases between. There are 14 residues in the CDR3. In nucleotides, the CDR3 is TGTGCCAGCAGCTTCTTACTGGCGCCAGATACGCAGTATTTT. It yields the protein CASSFLLAPDTQYF. The full variable domain, with the rest looked up from reference TRBV7-8 and TRBJ2-3, is GAGVSQSPRYKVAKRGQDVALRCDPISGHVSLFWYQQALGQGPEFLTYFQNEAQLDKSGLPSDRFFAERPEGSVSTLKIQRTQQEDSAVYLCASSFLLAPDTQYFGPGTRLTVL.

V usage is TRBV10-3 and J usage is TRBJ2-7, with 7 bases identical to TRBD2. V trimming: 2 bases; J trimming: 0 bases; junction bases outside the gene matches: 4. The CDR3 has 15 residues. Germline V CDR1 and CDR2: ENHRY, SYGVKD. The CDR3 DNA reads as TGTGCCATCAGTGAGAAAGCGGGGAGCTCCTACGAGCAGTACTTC. Translating gives CAISEKAGSSYEQYF.

This chain joins TRBV6-5 and TRBJ2-7, with TRBD1 identical over 7 bases. The CDR3 runs 13 residues. Trimming cost V 11 bases and J 4 bases; bases outside gene matches: 11. Germline V gene data show CDR1 as MNHEY and CDR2 as SVGAGI. CDR3 amino acids: CAVHRGWGYEQYF. In nucleotides, the CDR3 is TGTGCCGTGCACAGGGGTTGGGGTTACGAGCAGTACTTC.

CDR3 protein: CASSLDTSETQYF. CDR3 nucleotide sequence: TGTGCCAGCAGCTTAGATACGTCAGAGACCCAGTACTTC. The rearrangement links TRBV7-9 to TRBJ2-5; D not resolved. The germline V and J ends were trimmed by 1 base and 4 bases, with 7 bases remaining between them. Germline assignment: CDR1 SEHNR and CDR2 FQNEAQ (reference sequence). The CDR3 is 13 amino acids.

The rearrangement links TRBV10-3 to TRBJ2-1, with D tentatively TRBD1 (5 bases). CDR1 is ENHRY and CDR2 is SYGVKD in the germline V gene. V was cut by 6 bases and J by 0 bases, with 9 bases left in between. The CDR3 runs to 14 residues. CDR3 amino acids: CAISLDSSYNEQFF. The CDR3 DNA reads TGTGCCATCAGCCTCGACAGCTCCTACAATGAGCAGTTCTTC.

This clone came up once. This rearrangement joins TRBV28 to TRBJ2-1; D is unresolved. V was clipped by 1 base and J by 7 bases, with 5 bases between them. This CDR3 contains 12 residues. CDR1 and CDR2 from the germline V gene are MDHEN and SYDVKM. The DNA for the CDR3 is TGTGCCAGCAGTTTATTGGGTAATGAGCAGTTCTTC. Protein sequence: CASSLLGNEQFF.

V and J are TRBV28 and TRBJ1-2; D gene ambiguous. From germline, CDR1 is MDHEN and CDR2 SYDVKM. The CDR3 is made up of 15 amino acids. Trimming removed 6 bases at V and 2 bases at J, with 16 bases between. CDR3 protein: CASSLRAALNYGYTF. The CDR3 DNA sequence: TGTGCCAGCAGCCTCCGGGCAGCACTAAACTATGGCTACACCTTC.

This sequence joins TRBV19 and TRBJ1-1; no reliable D call. This CDR3 region has 18 residues. Trimming took 5 bases from V and 0 from J, leaving 22 bases between them. Germline CDR1 LNHDA, CDR2 SQIVND (reference sequence). CDR3 protein: CASSLITGRFFMNTEAFF. CDR3 DNA: TGTGCCAGTAGTCTGATAACGGGTCGTTTCTTCATGAACACTGAAGCTTTCTTT.

V gene TRBV7-2 combines with J gene TRBJ2-2; TRBD1 agrees at 7 bases. Germline CDR1 SGHTA, CDR2 FQGNSA. This CDR3 has 13 amino acids. With V trimmed by 4 bases and J by 7 bases, 3 bases remained unmatched. CDR3 in DNA: TGTGCCAGCAGCTACAGGGGTGTCGGGGAGCTGTTTTTT. It is translated as CASSYRGVGELFF.

The chain joins TRBV2 to TRBJ1-6; TRBD1 might be the D (5 bases). The CDR3 runs 15 residues. Deletions cut 6 bases from V and 10 bases from J, with 19 bases between. From germline, CDR1 is SNHLY and CDR2 FYNNEI. CDR3 coding DNA: TGTGCCAGCAGCCCGGGACCGCACCGGGAATCACCCCTCCACTTT. Amino acids: CASSPGPHRESPLHF.

This chain connects TRBV5-4 to TRBJ1-1; 8 bases line up with TRBD1. The CDR3 has 17 residues. J was trimmed by 0 bases and V by 2 bases; bases with no gene match: 9. Germline V CDR1 and CDR2: SGHNT, YYREEE (reference sequence). The CDR3: CASSFPGQGHLNTEAFF. The CDR3 DNA sequence: TGTGCCAGCAGCTTCCCAGGACAGGGTCATTTGAACACTGAAGCTTTCTTT.